This paragraph covers one T cell receptor (beta chain) sequence. The data belong to a study of T cell changes during pregnancy in multiple sclerosis. Sequencing used immunoSEQ multiplex PCR; TCRdb keeps in-frame clones, though not all of them. The table includes around 56,000 clones, approximately 89% detected once. This clonotype was obtained from a female donor with multiple sclerosis, enrolled in a pregnancy study. The material was peripheral blood, obtained after pregnancy.

The CDR3 DNA sequence: TGCGCCAGCAGCTTGGCCCGCACTAGGGATGGCGGGGAGCTGTTTTTT. Translated: CASSLARTRDGGELFF. The rearrangement uses TRBV5-1 and TRBJ2-2; D is perhaps TRBD2 (5 bases). This CDR3 is 16 amino acids long. CDR1 is SGHRS, CDR2 YFSETQ, per germline. Trimming removed 0 bases at V and 7 bases at J, with 16 bases between.